This is a list of T cell receptor beta chains from one sample in a study of somatic mutations in cytotoxic T cells in rheumatoid arthritis. Assay: immunoSEQ multiplex PCR; the TCRdb copy retains only in-frame clones and omits some. The sample lists 17,000 or so clones; approximately 81% were seen once. The sequenced material came from CD8+ T cells sorted from blood. The receptors here all came from a middle-aged woman with rheumatoid arthritis. CDR3s include the opening cysteine and the closing phenylalanine or tryptophan. D genes are given only for firm matches.

TRBJ2-1 NA TRBV11-3 CASSFRVNEQFF TGTGCCAGCAGCTTCAGGGTGAATGAGCAGTTCTTC
TRBJ2-7 NA TRBV5-6 CASSRTVTEDEQYF TGTGCCAGCAGCCGGACAGTGACGGAAGACGAGCAGTACTTC
TRBJ2-1 NA TRBV2 CARRWSRDNEQFF TGTGCCCGACGATGGTCGAGGGACAATGAGCAGTTCTTC
TRBJ2-7 TRBD1 TRBV27 CASSPSTGGKIYEQYF TGTGCCAGCAGTCCGTCGACAGGGGGCAAAATTTACGAGCAGTACTTC
TRBJ2-7 NA TRBV4-1 CASSHHKTLEQYF TGCGCCAGCAGCCATCATAAAACTTTAGAGCAGTACTTC
TRBJ2-1 TRBD2 TRBV6-5 CASSPGLAAYNEQFF TGTGCCAGCAGCCCGGGACTAGCGGCCTACAATGAGCAGTTCTTC
TRBJ2-3 NA TRBV7-3 CASSAIVPDTQYF TGTGCCAGCAGCGCAATAGTCCCAGATACGCAGTATTTT
TRBJ2-7 TRBD2 TRBV19 CASSPGGRSSYEQYF TGTGCCAGTAGTCCGGGGGGGCGGAGCTCCTACGAGCAGTACTTC
TRBJ1-2 NA TRBV12-5 CASGLSRYRGYTF TGTGCTAGTGGTTTGTCCCGTTACAGGGGCTACACCTTC
TRBJ1-2 NA TRBV5-6 CASSPSRDFWAYGYTF TGTGCCAGCAGCCCATCCAGGGACTTCTGGGCCTATGGCTACACCTTC
TRBJ2-1 TRBD2 TRBV30 CAWTGGASGSHEQFF TGTGCCTGGACTGGGGGGGCTAGCGGGAGCCATGAGCAGTTCTTC
TRBJ1-5 TRBD1 TRBV27 CASTPGGSNQPQHF TGTGCCAGCACACCAGGGGGGAGCAATCAGCCCCAGCATTTT
TRBJ2-7 TRBD2 TRBV19 CASSIDTGTISPQYF TGTGCCAGTAGTATCGACACCGGGACTATATCCCCTCAGTACTTC
TRBJ2-5 TRBD1 TRBV4-1 CASTETGGRETQYF TGCGCCAGCACGGAGACAGGGGGCCGGGAGACCCAGTACTTC
TRBJ2-5 NA TRBV4-1 CASSPVAGEETQYF TGCGCCAGCAGCCCCGTGGCAGGGGAAGAGACCCAGTACTTC
TRBJ1-4 TRBD1 TRBV7-6 CASSSRQGATNEKLFF TGTGCCAGCAGCTCGAGACAGGGGGCGACTAATGAAAAACTGTTTTTT
TRBJ2-3 TRBD2 TRBV30 CAWRSSGSTDTQYF TGTGCCTGGAGGTCTAGCGGTAGCACAGATACGCAGTATTTT
TRBJ2-7 TRBD1 TRBV2 CASSAGTGNGMEGYEQYF TGTGCCAGCAGTGCCGGGACAGGGAACGGGATGGAGGGCTACGAGCAGTACTTC
TRBJ2-2 NA TRBV9 CASSVGGNTGELFF TGTGCCAGCAGCGTAGGGGGCAACACCGGGGAGCTGTTTTTT